The 21 T cell receptor beta chains reported below all come from one sample, sequenced in a study of blood T cells in healthy people across ages. Using a J-beta primer mix together with a sample-barcoded 5' primer, a second PCR was run for roughly 7 to 12 cycles. TCRdb re-called the 5' RACE reads through MiXCR, storing one row per CDR3 protein. The sample shows 1.8 million or so distinct CDR3 sequences, 39% of them seen only once. The sequenced sample was blood. The receptor set was obtained from a human donor in good health.

The CDR3 loop reads CASSIARGYEQFF. CDR3 DNA: TGTGCCAGTAGTATAGCTCGGGGCTATGAGCAGTTCTTC. The genes are TRBV19 and TRBJ2-1, with D perhaps matching TRBD1 or TRBD2 (5 bases each). Germline V lookup: CDR1 LNHDA, CDR2 SQIVND (reference sequence). The CDR3 has 13 amino acids. V lost 1 base, J lost 8 bases, and 9 bases lay in between. Based on the CDR3 plus reference TRBV19 and TRBJ2-1, the full variable domain is DGGITQSPKYLFRKEGQNVTLSCEQNLNHDAMYWYRQDPGQGLRLIYYSQIVNDFQKGDIAEGYSVSREKKESFPLTVTSAQKNPTAFYLCASSIARGYEQFFGPGTRLTVL.

The CDR3 bases are TGTGCCAGCAGCCGGGGACGAGCGGGGAATGGGGAGACCCAGTACTTC. Amino acids: CASSRGRAGNGETQYF. The V gene is TRBV7-8, the J gene TRBJ2-5; 7 nucleotides line up with TRBD2. The CDR3 contains 16 residues. With V trimmed by 5 bases and J by 5 bases, 14 bases remained unmatched. Germline CDR1 reads SGHVS; CDR2 reads FQNEAQ.

On this clonotype: Given a much more abundant clone one base away, this may be a read error. The chain is built from TRBV7-2 and TRBJ2-7; D ambiguous. Germline V gene data show CDR1 as SGHTA and CDR2 as FQGNSA. Deletions cut 5 bases from V and 5 bases from J, with 16 bases between. The CDR3 is made up of 14 amino acids. CDR3 residues: CASSRTVFYNEQYF. The CDR3 nucleotides are TGTGCCAGCAGCCGTACAGTATTCTACAACGAGCAGTACTTC.

This clonotype occurred once. The V gene is TRBV7-3, the J gene TRBJ2-1, with 7 bases that match TRBD1. CDR1 is SGHTA and CDR2 is FQGTGA in the germline V gene. The junction had 10 bases not matched to a gene; V was cut back by 5 bases and J by 12 bases. This CDR3 has 13 amino acids. As DNA, the CDR3 is TGTGCCAGCAGCCCACGACCGGGACAGTCGCAGTTCTTC. Its translation: CASSPRPGQSQFF.

The gene calls are TRBV7-2 and TRBJ1-1, with 10 bases identical to TRBD1. CDR3 length: 15 residues. Germline V gene sequence: CDR1 SGHTA, CDR2 FQGNSA. The ends lost 5 bases at V and 9 bases at J; junction bases unmatched: 12. The CDR3 coding sequence is TGTGCCAGCAGCATTCTCCGGGACAGGGGAGGGAAAGCTTTCTTT. Amino acid sequence: CASSILRDRGGKAFF.

Concerning this clonotype: Sequence at one end of the junction differs from germline and may be a read error. V gene TRBV20-1 combines with J gene TRBJ2-1; D is undetermined. CDR1 and CDR2 (germline): DFQATT, SNEGSKA (reference sequence). CDR3 length equals 11 residues. The CDR3 spells CNARQYDEQFF. CDR3 coding DNA: TGCAATGCTAGGCAGTACGATGAGCAGTTCTTC.

This rearrangement joins TRBV6-5 to TRBJ2-3; no clear D. The CDR3 contains 16 residues. The V end was cut by 2 bases, the J end by 0 bases, with 12 bases between. Germline CDR1 MNHEY, CDR2 SVGAGI. The CDR3 DNA sequence: TGTGCCAGCAGTTACGGCAGCCCCGCTAGCACAGATACGCAGTATTTT. Protein: CASSYGSPASTDTQYF.

The table lists this clonotype with many counts. This chain joins TRBV6-5 and TRBJ1-5; no clear D. The germline V gene has CDR1 MNHEY and CDR2 SVGAGI. The CDR3 totals 13 residues. V was shortened by 6 bases and J by 9 bases, with 15 bases between the two germline ends. CDR3: CASSRDNLGPQHF. The CDR3 bases are TGTGCCAGCAGCAGAGACAACCTAGGGCCCCAGCATTTT.

The chain has TRBV7-9 and TRBJ2-1; tentatively, D is TRBD2 (5 bases). V lost 5 bases to trimming and J lost 5 bases, with 16 bases between them. The CDR3 has 15 residues. Germline loops: CDR1 SEHNR, CDR2 FQNEAQ (reference sequence). CDR3 region: CASSPREVLDNEQFF. For the CDR3, the DNA is TGTGCCAGCAGCCCGAGGGAAGTACTAGACAATGAGCAGTTCTTC.

V usage is TRBV11-2 and J usage is TRBJ2-7; D possibly corresponds to TRBD1 (5 bases). Trimming took 5 bases from V and 3 from J, leaving 17 bases between them. CDR1 SGHAT and CDR2 FQNNGV come from the germline V gene. The CDR3 is made up of 15 amino acids. The CDR3 DNA is TGTGCCAGCAGCCAGGGCCCCGGGTCCCACTACGAGCAGTACTTC. It codes for CASSQGPGSHYEQYF.

The chain joins TRBV6-6 to TRBJ1-2; no clear D gene. The CDR3 sequence is 14 residues long. The V end lost 7 bases, the J end lost 8 bases, and 20 bases lay between the germline ends. From germline, CDR1 is MNHNY and CDR2 SVGAGI (reference sequence). CDR3 loop: CASIPFRGLTGYTF. The CDR3 nucleotides are TGTGCCAGCATTCCCTTCAGAGGCTTAACGGGCTACACCTTC.

The gene calls are TRBV7-2 and TRBJ2-7, with 12 bases lining up with TRBD2. The CDR3 is 16 amino acids. V shed 9 bases, J shed 0 bases, and the junction held 9 bases outside the gene matches. The germline CDR1 and CDR2 sequences are SGHTA and FQGNSA. The CDR3 coding sequence is TGTGCCAGTCGACTAGCGGGAGAACTAAGCTCCTACGAGCAGTACTTC. Residues: CASRLAGELSSYEQYF. Full variable domain (missing parts from reference TRBV7-2 and TRBJ2-7): GAGVSQSPSNKVTEKGKDVELRCDPISGHTALYWYRQSLGQGLEFLIYFQGNSAPDKSGLPSDRFSAERTGGSVSTLTIQRTQQEDSAVYLCASRLAGELSSYEQYFGPGTRLTVT.

This clonotype was counted only a few times. The chain employs TRBV29-1 and TRBJ1-4, with D uncertain. The CDR3 loop spans 12 amino acids. Trimming left V 6 bases short and J 7 bases short, with 12 bases between. Germline V lookup: CDR1 SQVTM, CDR2 ANQGSEA. CDR3 sequence (DNA): TGCAGCGTAGCCAAGGACGGTGAAAAACTGTTTTTT. Protein product: CSVAKDGEKLFF.

This sequence joins TRBV6-5 and TRBJ2-7; weak D call: TRBD1 (5 bases). Trimming left V 6 bases short and J 1 base short, with 16 bases between. Germline V gene lookup returns CDR1 MNHEY and CDR2 SVGAGI. The CDR3 totals 15 residues. CDR3 sequence: CASSPTPTASYEQYF. CDR3 coding DNA: TGTGCCAGCAGCCCTACCCCGACAGCATCCTACGAGCAGTACTTC.

The chain carries TRBV12-3 or TRBV12-4 and TRBJ2-7, with 10 bases that match TRBD2. V dropped 4 bases and J dropped 5; count of bases not matched to a gene: 8. This CDR3 has 15 residues. Here the CDR3 reads CASSSGAGGLDEQYF. As DNA, the CDR3 is TGTGCCAGCAGTTCAGGAGCGGGGGGGCTCGACGAGCAGTACTTC.

This clonotype was seen just once. V and J are TRBV9 and TRBJ2-1; TRBD1 is a possible D gene (5 bases). The germline gives CDR1 SGDLS, CDR2 YYNGEE. Trimming removed 0 bases from V and 0 bases from J, with 10 bases in between. This CDR3 is built from 16 residues. As DNA, the CDR3 is TGTGCCAGCAGCGTAGTGGCAGACAGCTCCTACAATGAGCAGTTCTTC. Its translation: CASSVVADSSYNEQFF.

This clonotype was counted a few times. Sequence at one end of the junction differs from germline and may be a read error. V is TRBV6-2 or TRBV6-3 and J is TRBJ2-7; no definite D call. CDR3 size: 15 residues. Germline V gene data show CDR1 as MNHEY and CDR2 as SVGEGT. The chain's CDR3 is CASSLPPGQPYEQCF. Written as DNA, the CDR3 is TGTGCCAGCAGTCTCCCCCCGGGTCAACCCTACGAGCAGTGCTTC.

The chain uses TRBV29-1 and TRBJ2-7; perhaps TRBD2 as D (6 bases). This CDR3 is 15 amino acids long. V gave up 4 bases and J gave up 4 bases, with 20 bases separating them. Per germline, CDR1 SQVTM and CDR2 ANQGSEA. CDR3 coding DNA: TGCAGCGTTGGCCGGGAGCACAAGATCGAATACGAGCAGTACTTC. This sequence encodes CSVGREHKIEYEQYF.

In its sample, this clonotype was seen a few times. This chain uses TRBV6-2 or TRBV6-3 with TRBJ1-6, with 8 positions matching TRBD1. Germline CDR1 is MNHEY and CDR2 is SVGEGT. With V trimmed by 2 bases and J by 9 bases, 9 bases remained unmatched. The length of the CDR3 is 16 residues. The CDR3 sequence is CASSYDRGMILSPLHF. The DNA for the CDR3 is TGTGCCAGCAGTTACGACAGGGGCATGATCCTTTCACCCCTCCACTTT.

The rearrangement links TRBV28 to TRBJ2-7; D gene unclear. Germline assignment: CDR1 MDHEN and CDR2 SYDVKM. Trimming took 4 bases from V and 6 from J, leaving 34 bases between them. There are 20 residues in the CDR3. CDR3: CASSYPSSLGSSGLGVEQYF. DNA of the CDR3: TGTGCCAGCAGTTATCCCTCGTCCCTGGGGTCCTCGGGCCTTGGGGTCGAGCAGTACTTC.

The V and J genes are TRBV7-2 and TRBJ2-5, with 12 bases matching TRBD2. J was trimmed by 0 bases and V by 2 bases; bases with no gene match: 10. CDR3 length equals 19 residues. Germline values: CDR1 SGHTA, CDR2 FQGNSA. The DNA for the CDR3 is TGTGCCAGCAGCTTAACACAACTAGCGGGGGGCCAGTACCAAGAGACCCAGTACTTC. Residues: CASSLTQLAGGQYQETQYF.